This TCR beta chain was recovered during a study of T-cell memory formation after mild COVID-19. Looking at the study overall: For the most part, TCR clusters were specific to one donor.

Notes on the study in general: Pre-infection memory already had some responding clones, implying cross-reactive memory joined.

Trimming stripped 5 bases from V and 1 base from J, with 14 bases between. The CDR3 spans 15 residues. Per the germline V gene, CDR1 is MNHEY and CDR2 is SMNVEV (reference sequence). Of note for this clonotype: Its antigen remains unknown.

After 5'RACE with constant-segment primers, TCR alpha and TCR beta cDNA libraries carrying sample barcodes and UMIs were obtained. A single record per CDR3 protein comes from TCRdb applying MiXCR to the 5' RACE reads. The data show 430,000 or so distinct CDR3 sequences, roughly 25% seen once. Sequencing input: PBMCs or a T cell subset sorted from them (not recorded which). This TCR was recovered from an adult woman who had mild COVID-19 (a few samples of this study predate the infection). Cell type and time point are not known. The chain has TRBV27 and TRBJ2-5; D ambiguous. The CDR3 nucleotides are TGTGCCAGCAGTGCGCGACCAGTTGCCCAAGAGACCCAGTACTTC. Encoded protein: CASSARPVAQETQYF.